These 9 T cell receptor beta chains originate from one sample sequenced in a study of blood T cell repertoires in COVID-19. Libraries were prepared by immunoSEQ multiplex PCR; TCRdb keeps only in-frame clonotypes and omits some of them. The sample contains some 140,000 clones, over 65% of which appear only once. Sequenced: peripheral blood. The source is a man at least 80 years old with acute or convalescent COVID-19.

V gene TRBV21-1 combines with J gene TRBJ2-3; the D call of TRBD1 is as the table states it, not checked on the DNA. TRBV21-1 is reported as a pseudogene. The length of the CDR3 is 17 residues. CDR3 loop: CASSNPKDRGGPDTQYF. Here the CDR3 DNA reads TGTGCCAGCAGCAACCCAAAGGACAGGGGTGGCCCAGATACGCAGTATTTT.

The rearrangement uses TRBV28 and TRBJ1-2; 7 bases fit TRBD1. CDR3 length equals 12 residues. Germline lookup yields CDR1 MDHEN and CDR2 SYDVKM. Trimming took 6 bases from V and 4 from J; bases not matched to a gene: 2. CDR3 sequence reads: CASSRDSYGYTF. CDR3 in DNA: TGTGCCAGCAGCAGGGACAGCTATGGCTACACCTTC.

Ten or more counts support this clone. The chain recombines TRBV7-2 with TRBJ1-2; possibly TRBD1 for D (5 bases). Trimming removed 5 bases from V and 7 bases from J, with 14 bases in between. The CDR3 extends over 13 amino acids. Germline assignment: CDR1 SGHTA and CDR2 FQGNSA. The CDR3 sequence: CASSAGTKAGYTF. The CDR3 coding sequence is TGTGCCAGCAGCGCAGGGACTAAGGCTGGCTACACCTTC.

The V call is TRBV5-6, the J call TRBJ1-1, with D perhaps TRBD1 (5 bases). Trimming removed 4 bases from V and 8 bases from J, with 15 bases in between. Germline V gene lookup returns CDR1 SGHDT and CDR2 YYEEEE. The CDR3 totals 13 residues. The CDR3 region is CASSRWTTSEAFF. CDR3 sequence (DNA): TGTGCCAGCAGCAGGTGGACAACCAGCGAAGCTTTCTTT.

The rearrangement joins TRBV12-5 to TRBJ2-5; D not certain. The CDR3 is 14 residues long. The germline V gene encodes CDR1 LGHNT and CDR2 FRNRAP. V dropped 2 bases and J dropped 1 base, with 8 bases sitting between them. In nucleotides, the CDR3 is TGTGCTAGTGGTTTGAGTATCAGCCAAGAGACCCAGTACTTC. Translated: CASGLSISQETQYF.

This chain uses TRBV2 with TRBJ1-2; D is ambiguous. Per germline, CDR1 SNHLY and CDR2 FYNNEI. The V gene lost 0 bases and the J gene lost 1 base, with 9 bases spanning the gap. There are 15 residues in the CDR3. CDR3 protein: CASSEAQGLNYGYTF. The CDR3 nucleotides read TGTGCCAGCAGTGAAGCCCAAGGACTTAACTATGGCTACACCTTC.

A single count supports this clone. V and J are TRBV9 and TRBJ2-5, with 8 bases that match TRBD2. The CDR3 sequence is 16 residues long. V lost 0 bases, J lost 5 bases, and 9 bases stayed unmatched. The V gene's germline CDR1 is SGDLS and CDR2 YYNGEE. The CDR3: CASSVARAGASETQYF. CDR3 DNA: TGTGCCAGCAGCGTAGCTAGAGCGGGGGCGTCGGAGACCCAGTACTTC.

The V gene is TRBV3-1 (or the pseudogene TRBV3-2), the J gene TRBJ2-5; 12 bases are shared with TRBD2. With 4 bases clipped from V and 5 bases from J, the junction kept 5 bases outside the gene matches. The CDR3 has 15 residues. From germline, CDR1 is LGHDT and CDR2 YNNKEL (reference sequence). CDR3 protein: CASSLGLAGQETQYF. The CDR3 bases are TGTGCCAGCAGCCTAGGACTAGCGGGGCAGGAGACCCAGTACTTC.

V usage is TRBV7-2 and J usage is TRBJ2-2; 11 positions match TRBD2. The CDR3 length is 19 residues. Trimming cost V 2 bases and J 0 bases; bases outside gene matches: 8. Germline V CDR1 and CDR2: SGHTA, FQGNSA. CDR3 DNA sequence: TGTGCCAGCAGCTTATGGTCTAGCGGGGGGAGTACGAACACCGGGGAGCTGTTTTTT. This encodes CASSLWSSGGSTNTGELFF.